Below, 10 T cell receptor beta chains from the same sample are listed, as sequenced in a study of CD8 T cells in acute hepatitis C reinfection. The method was immunoSEQ multiplex PCR; TCRdb's version includes in-frame clones alone and lacks a portion of them. The data contain around 34,000 clones, approximately 87% of them singletons. The time point is: naive CD8 control sorted from an acute-time-point sample. The sequencing sample was made of naive CD8+ T cells from PBMCs. These receptors came from a man aged 30 to 39 with chronic hepatitis C.

The gene calls are TRBV15 and TRBJ2-5; tentatively, D is TRBD2 (6 bases). Trimming removed 0 bases at V and 1 base at J, with 12 bases between. Germline V gene sequence: CDR1 LNHNV, CDR2 YYDKDF (reference sequence). CDR3 size: 16 residues. The CDR3 nucleotides are TGTGCCACCAGCAGAGATTCTAGCGCGCTCCAAGAGACCCAGTACTTC. Amino acid sequence: CATSRDSSALQETQYF.

The chain couples TRBV13 to TRBJ2-1; D uncertain. V was trimmed by 5 bases and J by 10 bases, leaving 6 bases between them. The CDR3 spans 10 residues. Germline V gene sequence: CDR1 PRHDT, CDR2 FYEKMQ (reference sequence). CDR3 region: CASSREEQFF. The CDR3 DNA sequence: TGTGCCAGCAGCCGAGAAGAGCAGTTCTTC.

J is TRBJ2-1 and V is TRBV30, with D tentatively TRBD2 (6 bases). The CDR3 has 13 residues. Germline V gene sequence: CDR1 GTSNPN, CDR2 SVGIG (reference sequence). V was clipped by 1 base and J by 5 bases, with 9 bases between them. The CDR3 coding sequence is TGTGCCTGGAGTGCTTGGGGGGACAATGAGCAGTTCTTC. Protein product: CAWSAWGDNEQFF.

The sample holds a few counts of this clone. CDR3 DNA sequence: TGTGCCAGCAGCTTCGTCCATGAGCAGTTCTTC. It encodes CASSFVHEQFF. The chain joins TRBV5-6 to TRBJ2-1; no definite D call. V lost 2 bases to trimming and J lost 8 bases, with 5 bases between them. The CDR3 length is 11 residues. Germline values: CDR1 SGHDT, CDR2 YYEEEE.

CDR3 loop: CAWGQGPNTEAFF. The CDR3, as DNA: TGTGCCTGGGGGCAGGGGCCAAACACTGAAGCTTTCTTT. The chain employs TRBV30 and TRBJ1-1; maybe TRBD1 (6 bases). The V and J ends lost 5 bases and 2 bases respectively, with 12 bases between them. CDR1 GTSNPN and CDR2 SVGIG come from the germline V gene (reference sequence). The CDR3 is 13 amino acids.

For the CDR3, the DNA is TGTGCCAGCAGCCCGGGACAGAACTATGGCTACACCTTC. Its translation is CASSPGQNYGYTF. The J gene is TRBJ1-2, the V gene TRBV7-3; 7 bases agree with TRBD1. With 5 bases clipped from V and 2 bases from J, the junction kept 2 bases outside the gene matches. This CDR3 contains 13 residues. The germline CDR1 and CDR2 sequences are SGHTA and FQGTGA.

This rearrangement joins TRBV11-2 to TRBJ2-1; 11 nucleotides match TRBD2. Germline CDR1 reads SGHAT; CDR2 reads FQNNGV. CDR3 length: 15 amino acids. J lost 4 bases, V lost 5 bases, and 4 bases had no gene match. The CDR3 sequence is CASSILAGGYNEQFF. DNA of the CDR3: TGTGCCAGCAGCATCCTAGCGGGAGGTTACAATGAGCAGTTCTTC.

V is TRBV19 and J is TRBJ1-1, with D unclear. This CDR3 contains 13 residues. CDR1 and CDR2 from the germline V gene are LNHDA and SQIVND (reference sequence). V was shortened by 6 bases and J by 4 bases, with 12 bases between the two germline ends. Here the CDR3 reads CASSMGRVTEAFF. In DNA form, the CDR3 reads TGTGCCAGTAGCATGGGGAGAGTCACTGAAGCTTTCTTT. Full variable domain (rest looked up from reference TRBV19 and TRBJ1-1): DGGITQSPKYLFRKEGQNVTLSCEQNLNHDAMYWYRQDPGQGLRLIYYSQIVNDFQKGDIAEGYSVSREKKESFPLTVTSAQKNPTAFYLCASSMGRVTEAFFGQGTRLTVV.

The rearrangement links TRBV2 to TRBJ2-1; D is possibly TRBD2 (6 bases). CDR3 size: 17 residues. The V and J ends lost 3 bases and 2 bases respectively, with 17 bases between them. Germline CDR1 reads SNHLY; CDR2 reads FYNNEI. CDR3 coding DNA: TGTGCCAGCAGTGACGTTGGTCGTAGCGGAGCCTACAATGAGCAGTTCTTC. Protein sequence: CASSDVGRSGAYNEQFF.

V gene TRBV6-1 combines with J gene TRBJ2-3, with TRBD2 matching 8 bases. The CDR3 sequence is 17 residues long. The germline V gene has CDR1 MNHNS and CDR2 SASEGT. The trim removed 3 bases at V and 3 bases at J, leaving 11 bases unmatched. The CDR3 loop is CASSELDSGIMTDTQYF. The CDR3 coding sequence is TGTGCCAGCAGTGAGCTGGATAGCGGGATTATGACAGATACGCAGTATTTT.